These T cell receptor beta chains were read from a single sample in a study of cytomegalovirus exposure and HLA in healthy donors. Profiling relied on immunoSEQ multiplex PCR, and the TCRdb table lists in-frame clones only, not all of them. Recorded here are roughly 54,000 clones; the top ten clones represent 12%. The sequenced sample was PBMCs. The receptors were gathered from a woman aged 25 to 45 in good health and CMV-seropositive. CDR3s include the opening cysteine and the closing phenylalanine or tryptophan. The D gene is left open where the match is weak.

d_gene: TRBD2; j_gene: TRBJ2-1; v_gene: TRBV10-1; CDR3nt: TGCGCCAGCAGTGAGAAGCGGGGGCCCAGGAATGAGCAGTTCTTC; CDR3aa: CASSEKRGPRNEQFF
d_gene: TRBD2; j_gene: TRBJ2-5; v_gene: TRBV19; CDR3nt: TGTGCCAGTAGTGGAGGGACTAGCGGGAGGGGGGAGACCCAGTACTTC; CDR3aa: CASSGGTSGRGETQYF
d_gene: -; j_gene: TRBJ2-6; v_gene: TRBV15; CDR3nt: TGTGCCACCAGCAGAGAGCGGGACTCTGGGGCCAACGTCCTGACTTTC; CDR3aa: CATSRERDSGANVLTF
d_gene: TRBD2; j_gene: TRBJ2-5; v_gene: TRBV5-1; CDR3nt: TGCGCCAGCAGCTTGGCCATTCGGGCTAGCGGGAGTAAAGAGACCCAGTACTTC; CDR3aa: CASSLAIRASGSKETQYF
d_gene: -; j_gene: TRBJ1-2; v_gene: TRBV4-2; CDR3nt: TGTGCCAGCAGCCAAGATTTAGTTAACTATGGCTACACCTTC; CDR3aa: CASSQDLVNYGYTF
d_gene: TRBD1; j_gene: TRBJ2-5; v_gene: TRBV11-1; CDR3nt: TGTGCCAGCAGCCCCGAGGGACAGGGGACAAACGTCAGAGAGACCCAGTACTTC; CDR3aa: CASSPEGQGTNVRETQYF
d_gene: TRBD1; j_gene: TRBJ2-7; v_gene: TRBV6-4; CDR3nt: TGTGCCAGCGTGGGACAGGACTACGAGCAGTACTTC; CDR3aa: CASVGQDYEQYF
d_gene: -; j_gene: TRBJ1-1; v_gene: TRBV18; CDR3nt: TGTGCCAGCTCAACTAACTCAGACACTGAAGCTTTCTTT; CDR3aa: CASSTNSDTEAFF
d_gene: TRBD1; j_gene: TRBJ1-2; v_gene: TRBV5-5; CDR3nt: TGTGCCAGCAGCCTTGTTACGGGACAGGGGAAAGATGGCTACACCTTC; CDR3aa: CASSLVTGQGKDGYTF
d_gene: -; j_gene: TRBJ1-3; v_gene: TRBV18; CDR3nt: TGTGCCAGCTCGGCACAGGGTTCTGGAAACACCATATATTTT; CDR3aa: CASSAQGSGNTIYF
d_gene: TRBD2; j_gene: TRBJ2-3; v_gene: TRBV7-3; CDR3nt: TGTGCCAGCAGCCGTAGCGGGACAACAGATACGCAGTATTTT; CDR3aa: CASSRSGTTDTQYF
d_gene: -; j_gene: TRBJ2-7; v_gene: TRBV10-2; CDR3nt: TGCGCCAGCAGTGAGGCAGGGAGGTACGAGCAGTACTTC; CDR3aa: CASSEAGRYEQYF
d_gene: -; j_gene: TRBJ2-3; v_gene: TRBV10-3; CDR3nt: TGTGCCATCAGTGCTGGGCAGAGCACAGATACGCAGTATTTT; CDR3aa: CAISAGQSTDTQYF
d_gene: TRBD1; j_gene: TRBJ2-7; v_gene: TRBV30; CDR3nt: TGTGCCTGGAGATCTAGTTACCGGACAGGTGCCCCCGAGCAGTACTTC; CDR3aa: CAWRSSYRTGAPEQYF
d_gene: -; j_gene: TRBJ2-7; v_gene: TRBV6-6; CDR3nt: TGTGCCAGCAGTTACTCGAGGGCCCTCTCCTACGAGCAGTACTTC; CDR3aa: CASSYSRALSYEQYF
d_gene: -; j_gene: TRBJ2-7; v_gene: TRBV2; CDR3nt: TGTGCCAGCAGTGAAGTCGGCTACGAGCAGTACTTC; CDR3aa: CASSEVGYEQYF
d_gene: -; j_gene: TRBJ2-2; v_gene: TRBV6-1; CDR3nt: TGTGCCAGCAGTAGACACCTACCGAACACCGGGGAGCTGTTTTTT; CDR3aa: CASSRHLPNTGELFF
d_gene: -; j_gene: TRBJ1-2; v_gene: TRBV2; CDR3nt: TGTGCCAGCAGTGACGGGGGGCGGGTAGGCTATGGCTACACCTTC; CDR3aa: CASSDGGRVGYGYTF
d_gene: -; j_gene: TRBJ2-2; v_gene: TRBV11-3; CDR3nt: TGTGCCAGCAGCCCAAGAGGTCCGGGAGAAGGGGCCGGGGAGCTGTTTTTT; CDR3aa: CASSPRGPGEGAGELFF
d_gene: TRBD1; j_gene: TRBJ2-5; v_gene: TRBV7-6; CDR3nt: TGTGCCAGCAGCCGCGGCGGAGGACAGGGGGCGTCAGAGACCCAGTACTTC; CDR3aa: CASSRGGGQGASETQYF
d_gene: -; j_gene: TRBJ1-4; v_gene: TRBV13; CDR3nt: TGTGCCAGCAGCGCCAGGAACACTGCAACTAATGAAAAACTGTTTTTT; CDR3aa: CASSARNTATNEKLFF
d_gene: TRBD2; j_gene: TRBJ2-4; v_gene: TRBV13; CDR3nt: TGTGCCAGCAGCACCCGGCGGACTAGCGGGAGAAACATTCAGTACTTC; CDR3aa: CASSTRRTSGRNIQYF
d_gene: TRBD1; j_gene: TRBJ1-5; v_gene: TRBV30; CDR3nt: TGTGCCTGGAGTTCGGGACAGTTTAGCAATCAGCCCCAGCATTTT; CDR3aa: CAWSSGQFSNQPQHF
d_gene: -; j_gene: TRBJ1-5; v_gene: TRBV7-8; CDR3nt: TGTGCCAGCAGAGATAGCAGGGGACCTAGCAATCAGCCCCAGCATTTT; CDR3aa: CASRDSRGPSNQPQHF
d_gene: -; j_gene: TRBJ1-2; v_gene: TRBV6-5; CDR3nt: TGTGCCAGCAGTCCGACAGGCGTCTATGGCTACACCTTC; CDR3aa: CASSPTGVYGYTF
d_gene: -; j_gene: TRBJ1-2; v_gene: TRBV5-1; CDR3nt: TGCGCCAGCAGCCCGGACACAACTAACTATGGCTACACCTTC; CDR3aa: CASSPDTTNYGYTF
d_gene: -; j_gene: TRBJ1-5; v_gene: TRBV13; CDR3nt: TGTGCCAGCAGCACCCCGGGGGGGCCCCAGCATTTT; CDR3aa: CASSTPGGPQHF
d_gene: -; j_gene: TRBJ2-5; v_gene: TRBV7-9; CDR3nt: TGTGCCAGCAGCTCTATGACTAGTCGTGGGACCCAGTACTTC; CDR3aa: CASSSMTSRGTQYF
d_gene: -; j_gene: TRBJ1-1; v_gene: TRBV2; CDR3nt: TGTGCCAGGGAGGAGGTGAACACTGAAGCTTTCTTT; CDR3aa: CAREEVNTEAFF
d_gene: TRBD2; j_gene: TRBJ2-1; v_gene: TRBV9; CDR3nt: TGTGCCAGCAGCGCCGGGGGGGATGAGCAGTTCTTC; CDR3aa: CASSAGGDEQFF
d_gene: -; j_gene: TRBJ2-7; v_gene: TRBV5-1; CDR3nt: TGCGCCAGCAGCTTCAACCCCTCCGGTGAGCAGTACTTC; CDR3aa: CASSFNPSGEQYF
d_gene: TRBD2; j_gene: TRBJ2-5; v_gene: TRBV5-4; CDR3nt: TGTGCCAGCAGCCTGGCGAGTAGCGGGGGGTACCAAGAGACCCAGTACTTC; CDR3aa: CASSLASSGGYQETQYF
d_gene: -; j_gene: TRBJ1-3; v_gene: TRBV7-2; CDR3nt: TGTGCCAGCACTCGGGGGGGTTCCATATATTTT; CDR3aa: CASTRGGSIYF